These 10 T cell receptor beta chains share one sample of origin, sequenced in a study of T cell responses to AZD1222 COVID-19 vaccine (dated by TCRdb to about 2021). Library prep was done by the immunoSEQ multiplex PCR assay. Imported from immuneACCESS, the table was reduced by TCRdb to in-frame sequences with V and J called. These copies leave out some clones; in studies compared against another copy, an unresolved V gene accounts for under half, and the cause of the remainder is not known. The sample table lists 90,000 to 110,000 clones, 90% to 95% of them with a count of one. The ten largest clonotypes hold 6% to 8% of the sample. The time point tag for this specimen amounts to: baseline before first vaccination. The sample in question was peripheral blood, obtained on day 0 of AZD1222 vaccination. The receptors originated from an adult in good health.

The CDR3 region is CASSLDSSEEQYF. The CDR3 DNA reads TGCGCCAGCAGCTTAGACAGCAGCGAAGAGCAGTACTTC. The chain is built from TRBV5-1 and TRBJ2-7, with D perhaps TRBD1 (5 bases). The ends were cut back, 2 bases at V and 7 bases at J, with 13 bases in the middle. This CDR3 is built from 13 residues. Germline V CDR1 and CDR2: SGHRS, YFSETQ.

This chain uses TRBV11-2 with TRBJ2-7; 10 bases align to TRBD2. CDR1 and CDR2 (germline): SGHAT, FQNNGV. V dropped 5 bases and J dropped 2; count of bases not matched to a gene: 6. This CDR3 is built from 15 residues. The CDR3: CASSLRLAGPYEQYF. CDR3 sequence (DNA): TGTGCCAGCAGCCTACGACTAGCGGGCCCCTACGAGCAGTACTTC. The full variable domain, its missing parts supplied by reference TRBV11-2 and TRBJ2-7, is EAGVAQSPRYKIIEKRQSVAFWCNPISGHATLYWYQQILGQGPKLLIQFQNNGVVDDSQLPKDRFSAERLKGVDSTLKIQPAKLEDSAVYLCASSLRLAGPYEQYFGPGTRLTVT.

This chain connects TRBV4-1 to TRBJ2-7; 7 bases are shared with TRBD2. Germline loops: CDR1 MGHRA, CDR2 YSYEKL. J was trimmed by 2 bases and V by 3 bases; bases with no gene match: 4. CDR3 length: 14 amino acids. The CDR3 protein is CASSHSGGTYEQYF. Here the CDR3 DNA reads TGCGCCAGCAGCCACTCCGGGGGGACCTACGAGCAGTACTTC.

This chain connects TRBV30 to TRBJ1-5; D is ambiguous. Germline V lookup: CDR1 GTSNPN, CDR2 SVGIG (reference sequence). V was pared by 5 bases and J by 3 bases, with 11 bases between. The CDR3 totals 13 residues. In DNA form, the CDR3 reads TGTGCCTGGGGGAGGCAGGACAATCAGCCCCAGCATTTT. This gives the protein CAWGRQDNQPQHF.

The chain employs TRBV7-3 and TRBJ1-1; D unclear. Germline V lookup: CDR1 SGHTA, CDR2 FQGTGA. The CDR3 totals 14 residues. Trimming shortened V by 4 bases and J by 1 base, and 10 bases separated the two germline ends. The CDR3 region has the DNA TGTGCCAGCAGCTCCTCCTCAGGGAACACTGAAGCTTTCTTT. This gives the protein CASSSSSGNTEAFF.

The chain has TRBV25-1 and TRBJ1-4, with 7 bases matching TRBD1. Germline V gene data show CDR1 as MGHDK and CDR2 as SYGVNS. V shed 6 bases, J shed 7 bases, and the junction held 5 bases outside the gene matches. CDR3 length: 13 amino acids. As DNA, the CDR3 is TGTGCCAGCAGGAGACAGGGAAGTGAAAAACTGTTTTTT. Protein: CASRRQGSEKLFF.

This rearrangement joins TRBV4-2 to TRBJ2-1, with TRBD1 as a possible D gene (6 bases). The CDR3 length is 17 residues. The germline V gene encodes CDR1 LGHNA and CDR2 YNFKEQ. V lost 3 bases and J 3 bases, leaving 18 bases between the germline ends. CDR3 loop: CASSHPRGSLGYNEQFF. For the CDR3, the DNA is TGTGCCAGCAGCCACCCCAGGGGTTCACTGGGCTACAATGAGCAGTTCTTC.

The V gene is TRBV3-1 (or the pseudogene TRBV3-2), the J gene TRBJ1-3; D is ambiguous. CDR3 length: 17 residues. CDR1 and CDR2 (germline): LGHDT, YNNKEL (reference sequence). V shed 7 bases and J shed 1 base, with 20 bases lying between them. CDR3 DNA: TGTGCCAGCACCCCGGTGAGAGTCTGTCCATCTGGAAACACCATATATTTT. This encodes CASTPVRVCPSGNTIYF.

The chain joins TRBV6-2 or TRBV6-3 to TRBJ1-2; D is uncertain. This CDR3 contains 12 residues. V lost 4 bases, J lost 5 bases, and 8 bases lay in between. Germline CDR1 is MNHEY and CDR2 is SVGEGT. The CDR3 sequence: CASSSRIYGYTF. DNA for the CDR3: TGTGCCAGCAGTTCGAGGATATATGGCTACACCTTC.

CDR3 sequence (DNA): TGTGCCAGCTCACAATATTCACAGGGTCATGCCGGTCAGCCCCAGCATTTT. Translation: CASSQYSQGHAGQPQHF. The rearrangement joins TRBV18 to TRBJ1-5; D may be TRBD1 (6 bases). The CDR3 extends over 17 amino acids. The germline V gene has CDR1 KGHSH and CDR2 LQKENI. V lost 4 bases and J lost 6, with 22 bases in between.